This T cell receptor (beta chain) was identified in a study of tumor and adjacent non-tumor tissue in lung cancer (dated by TCRdb to 2017 to 2018). About the investigation overall: By cancer type, the cohort comprised approximately 12 adenocarcinoma patients, 2 squamous cell carcinoma patients and 1 small cell lung cancer patient. Bulk TCRbeta repertoires were compared between lung tumor tissue and matched distant non-tumor lung tissue obtained from over 13 lung cancer patients. The roughly 15 enrolled patients, of whom around 10 were men and 5 were women, were aged roughly 31 to 85 years and were diagnosed with TNM stage I to III disease. In total, sequencing yielded 100 million to 150 million productive TCRbeta reads, which works out to an average of approximately 4 million reads per sample. More than 25 paired specimens, one tumor and one normal lung sample per patient, were profiled by TCRbeta CDR3 sequencing.

The library was produced with multiplex PCR. Instrument used: Illumina HiSeq 2500. TCRbeta libraries were constructed through three rounds of nested PCR with primers (Table S4) according to protocols adapted from ARM-PCR. Before sequencing, PCR products in the 200-500 bp range were cut out of the gel and cleaned up using the QIAquick gel extraction kit. For the original study's pipeline: Trimmomatic was used to clean the reads, FLASH was used to merge the reads into complete CDR3 sequences, and MiTCR was used to assign the reads to V(D)J germline segments. Clonal diversity was computed as the inverse Simpson's index with VDJtools. Productive reads were defined as in-frame sequences without a premature stop codon. The public reads were reanalyzed by TCRdb: fastp trimming at Q25, MiXCR alignment, in-frame beta chains only. Each entry merges the rows of one CDR3 protein and shows their most common DNA and genes. What appears here as the V and J calls and clone size reflects TCRdb's work, not the paper's. In this sample the table shows 75,000 to 95,000 distinct CDR3 sequences, 55% to 75% of which occur a single time. The top ten hold approximately 9.5% of the sample.

Paper-wide results and their limitations: Younger patients had significantly higher TCR diversity, and higher tumor TCR diversity was associated with shorter overall and disease-free survival. Because peripheral blood was not sequenced, the blood TCRbeta repertoires of the lung cancer patients in the study went unexamined. TCR diversity (inverse Simpson) was significantly higher in tumor than in normal lung tissue (431.37 vs 166.20, P = 0.0075, Mann-Whitney U test). The top 100 clones made up a significantly larger cumulative share of the repertoire in normal lung than in tumor tissue. Only about 15 patients were in the cohort, and the authors stated that larger samples and more detailed clinical data are needed. Neither the sequencing platform nor unique molecular identifiers are mentioned in the methods.

There are 17 amino acids in the CDR3, from cysteine to phenylalanine inclusive. Only the CDR3 DNA stays, 51 bases, in frame from base 1. The germline V gene (reference sequence) provides CDR1 SEHNR and CDR2 FQNEAQ. Bulk unsorted tissue served as the source for RNA extraction, and RNA quality was assessed using a NanoDrop ND-1000 and an Agilent 2100. All donors had newly diagnosed lung cancer, had not received prior chemotherapy, and were admitted for thoracic surgery in China between August and November 2014. Patients who had received previous radiotherapy or chemotherapy, or who had another concurrent cancer, were excluded from the study. Pieces of surgical tissue measuring about 1-2 cm3 were kept in RNAlater solution and stored at -80 degrees C until use. Turning to this clonotype: Its antigen is not yet known. The junction does not match germline at one end; this may be a read error.

The rearranged segments are TRBV7-9 and TRBJ2-5, and possibly TRBD1, on 6 matching bases. The sequenced sample consisted of lung tumor tissue. The receptor was isolated from a middle-aged woman with non-small cell lung cancer. The DNA sequence reads TGTGTCAGCAGCTTACGAATGGGGGCTACGTACCAAGAGACCCAGTACTTC. This translates into CVSSLRMGATYQETQYF. Joined to the reference TRBV7-9 and TRBJ2-5 proteins, this CDR3 gives the full variable domain: DTGVSQNPRHKITKRGQNVTFRCDPISEHNRLYWYRQTLGQGPEFLTYFQNEAQLEKSRLLSDRFSAERPKGSFSTLEIQRTEQGDSAMYLCVSSLRMGATYQETQYFGPGTRLLVL.